This T cell receptor (beta chain) comes out of a study of cytomegalovirus exposure and HLA in healthy donors. The CDR3 spans 17 residues. The germline CDR1 and CDR2 sequences are LGHNA and YNFKEQ. V shed 1 base and J 5 bases; nucleotides not matched to a gene: 10. The PCR used 60 Vbeta and 13 Jbeta primers. Clones were sequenced by immunoSEQ multiplex PCR, and TCRdb holds only the in-frame ones, with some missing. This repertoire shows 200,000 to 250,000 clones, over 70% found once; its top ten account for roughly 2.5%. Notes on the study in general: HLA allele associations emerged for some 16,000 TCR beta sequences in a later analysis, at 0.05 false discovery rate. TCR beta sequences reportedly predicted the HLA-A and HLA-B alleles of most subjects accurately.

As to this clone: The antigen is not known.

The source of this sequence is a woman aged 60 to 75 in good health and CMV-seropositive. V and J are TRBV4-2 and TRBJ2-7; TRBD2 agrees at 11 bases. Source material: PBMCs. This CDR3 is CASSQGFRSSGGDEQYF. CDR3 DNA: TGTGCCAGCAGCCAAGGTTTTAGGAGTAGCGGGGGGGACGAGCAGTACTTC.